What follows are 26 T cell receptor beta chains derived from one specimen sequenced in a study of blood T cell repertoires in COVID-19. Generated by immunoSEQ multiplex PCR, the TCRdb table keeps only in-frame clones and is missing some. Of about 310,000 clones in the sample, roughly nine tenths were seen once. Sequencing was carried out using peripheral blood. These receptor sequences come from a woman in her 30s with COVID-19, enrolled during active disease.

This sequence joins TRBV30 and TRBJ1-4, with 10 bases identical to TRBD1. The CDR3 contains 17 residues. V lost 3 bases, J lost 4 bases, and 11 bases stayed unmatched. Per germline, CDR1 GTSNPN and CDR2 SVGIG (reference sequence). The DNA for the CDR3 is TGTGCCTGGAGACCTGACAGGGGGCGATCTGATAATGAAAAACTGTTTTTT. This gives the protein CAWRPDRGRSDNEKLFF.

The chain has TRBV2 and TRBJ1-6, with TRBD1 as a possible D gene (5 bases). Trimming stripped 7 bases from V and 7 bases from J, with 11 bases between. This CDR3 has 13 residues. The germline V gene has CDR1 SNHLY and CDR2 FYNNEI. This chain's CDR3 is CASTWAGNSPLHF. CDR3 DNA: TGTGCCAGCACGTGGGCAGGGAATTCACCCCTCCACTTT.

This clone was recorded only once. The CDR3 is CASSVPPTGAGANVLTF. The CDR3 bases are TGTGCCAGCAGTGTGCCTCCTACAGGGGCTGGGGCCAACGTCCTGACTTTC. The chain joins TRBV6-1 to TRBJ2-6; 7 nucleotides line up with TRBD1. Germline V CDR1 and CDR2: MNHNS, SASEGT. The CDR3 loop spans 17 amino acids. Trimming took 4 bases from V and 2 from J; bases not matched to a gene: 8.

This chain's CDR3 is CASSFSAGGLSYEQYF. The CDR3 coding sequence is TGTGCCAGCAGCTTTTCGGCAGGGGGCCTATCCTACGAGCAGTACTTC. V usage is TRBV11-2 and J usage is TRBJ2-7, with 8 bases identical to TRBD1. The V gene's germline CDR1 is SGHAT and CDR2 FQNNGV. With 3 bases clipped from V and 1 base from J, the junction kept 8 bases outside the gene matches. The CDR3 is made up of 16 amino acids.

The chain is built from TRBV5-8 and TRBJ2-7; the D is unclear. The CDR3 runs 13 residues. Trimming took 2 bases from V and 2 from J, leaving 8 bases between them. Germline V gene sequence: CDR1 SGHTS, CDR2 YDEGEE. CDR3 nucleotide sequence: TGTGCCAGCAGCTTAGTGGGCCCCTACGAGCAGTACTTC. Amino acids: CASSLVGPYEQYF. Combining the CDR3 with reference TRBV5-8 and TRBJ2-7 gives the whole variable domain EAGVTQSPTHLIKTRGQQATLRCSPISGHTSVYWYQQALGLGLQFLLWYDEGEERNRGNFPPRFSGRQFPNYSSELNVNALELEDSALYLCASSLVGPYEQYFGPGTRLTVT.

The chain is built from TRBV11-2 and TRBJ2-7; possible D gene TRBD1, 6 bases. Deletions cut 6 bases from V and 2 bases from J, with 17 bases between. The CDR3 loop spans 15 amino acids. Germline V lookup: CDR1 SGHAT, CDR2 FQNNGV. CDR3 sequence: CASSSGRDTAYEQYF. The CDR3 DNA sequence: TGTGCCAGCAGTTCCGGTCGGGACACAGCCTACGAGCAGTACTTC.

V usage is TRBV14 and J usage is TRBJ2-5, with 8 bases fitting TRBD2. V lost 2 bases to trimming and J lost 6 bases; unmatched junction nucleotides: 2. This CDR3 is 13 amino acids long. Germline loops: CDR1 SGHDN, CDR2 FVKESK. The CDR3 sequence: CASSQSGGKTQYF. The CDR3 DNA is TGTGCCAGCAGCCAATCGGGGGGGAAGACCCAGTACTTC.

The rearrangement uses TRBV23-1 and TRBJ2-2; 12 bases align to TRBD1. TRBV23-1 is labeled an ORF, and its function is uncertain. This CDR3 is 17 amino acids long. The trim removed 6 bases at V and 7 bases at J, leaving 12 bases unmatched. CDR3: CASRPGQGAGHHGELFF. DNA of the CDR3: TGCGCCAGCAGACCGGGACAGGGGGCGGGGCACCACGGGGAGCTGTTTTTT.

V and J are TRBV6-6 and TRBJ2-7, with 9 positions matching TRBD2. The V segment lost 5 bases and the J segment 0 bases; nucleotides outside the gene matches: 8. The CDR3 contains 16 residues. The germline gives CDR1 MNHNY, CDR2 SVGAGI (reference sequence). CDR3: CASSGRASGNSYEQYF. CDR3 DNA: TGTGCCAGCAGTGGGCGAGCTAGCGGGAACTCCTACGAGCAGTACTTC.

The CDR3 reads CASSLNRAGYDIQYF. The CDR3 DNA reads TGTGCCAGTAGTTTAAATAGGGCAGGGTACGACATTCAGTACTTC. The V and J genes are TRBV19 and TRBJ2-4; tentative D call: TRBD1 (5 bases). Trimming removed 5 bases at V and 8 bases at J, with 19 bases between. The CDR3 has 15 residues. CDR1 and CDR2 (germline): LNHDA, SQIVND (reference sequence).

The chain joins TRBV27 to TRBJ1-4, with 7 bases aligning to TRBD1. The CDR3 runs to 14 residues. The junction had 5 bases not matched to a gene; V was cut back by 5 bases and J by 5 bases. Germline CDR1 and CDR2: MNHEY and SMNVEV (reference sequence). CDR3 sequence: CASSQTGPNEKLFF. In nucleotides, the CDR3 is TGTGCCAGCAGTCAGACAGGGCCGAATGAAAAACTGTTTTTT.

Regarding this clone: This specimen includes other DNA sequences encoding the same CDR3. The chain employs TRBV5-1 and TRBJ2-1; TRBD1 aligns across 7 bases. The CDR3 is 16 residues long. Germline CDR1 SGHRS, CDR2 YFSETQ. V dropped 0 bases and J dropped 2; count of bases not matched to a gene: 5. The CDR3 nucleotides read TGCGCCAGCAGCTTGGGGGACAGAGGCCCCTACAATGAGCAGTTCTTC. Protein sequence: CASSLGDRGPYNEQFF.

DNA for the CDR3: TGTGCCAGCAGTATCCATACAGGGGGCCCTTATGGCTACACCTTC. Protein sequence: CASSIHTGGPYGYTF. The V and J genes are TRBV5-5 and TRBJ1-2; 9 bases agree with TRBD1. The CDR3 consists of 15 residues. Germline V lookup: CDR1 SGHKS, CDR2 YYEKEE (reference sequence). V shed 5 bases, J shed 5 bases, and the junction held 10 bases outside the gene matches.

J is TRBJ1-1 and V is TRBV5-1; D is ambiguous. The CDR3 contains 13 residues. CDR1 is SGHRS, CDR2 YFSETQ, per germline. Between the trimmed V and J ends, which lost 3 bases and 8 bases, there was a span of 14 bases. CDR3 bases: TGCGCCAGCAGCTCCCAAGACATACAAGAAGCTTTCTTT. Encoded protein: CASSSQDIQEAFF.

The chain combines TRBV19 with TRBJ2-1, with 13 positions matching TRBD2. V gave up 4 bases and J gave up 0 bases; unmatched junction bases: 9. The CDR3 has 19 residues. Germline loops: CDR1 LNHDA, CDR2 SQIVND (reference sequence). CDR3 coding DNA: TGTGCCAGTAGTAGACGGACTAGCGGGAGTGATAGCTCCTACAATGAGCAGTTCTTC. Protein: CASSRRTSGSDSSYNEQFF.

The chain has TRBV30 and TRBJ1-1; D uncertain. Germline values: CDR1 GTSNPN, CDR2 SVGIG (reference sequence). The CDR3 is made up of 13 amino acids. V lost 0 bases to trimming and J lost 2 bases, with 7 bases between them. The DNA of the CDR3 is TGTGCCTGGAGTGTATTAGCAAACACTGAAGCTTTCTTT. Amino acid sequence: CAWSVLANTEAFF.

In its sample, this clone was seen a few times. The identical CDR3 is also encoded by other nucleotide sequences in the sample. The CDR3 loop reads CAWSVSSYEQYF. The CDR3 nucleotides are TGTGCCTGGAGTGTCAGCTCCTACGAGCAGTACTTC. V usage is TRBV30 and J usage is TRBJ2-7; the D is unclear. The CDR3 sequence is 12 residues long. The germline CDR1 and CDR2 sequences are GTSNPN and SVGIG (reference sequence). The V end was cut by 0 bases, the J end by 0 bases, with 3 bases between. Variable domain in full (rest from reference TRBV30 and TRBJ2-7): SQTIHQWPATLVQPVGSPLSLECTVEGTSNPNLYWYRQAAGRGLQLLFYSVGIGQISSEVPQNLSASRPQDRQFILSSKKLLLSDSGFYLCAWSVSSYEQYFGPGTRLTVT.

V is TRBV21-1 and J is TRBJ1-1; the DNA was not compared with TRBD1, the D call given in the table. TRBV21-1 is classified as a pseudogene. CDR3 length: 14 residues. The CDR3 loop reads CASSVDRGNTEAFF. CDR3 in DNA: TGTGCCAGCAGTGTGGACAGGGGGAACACTGAAGCTTTCTTT.

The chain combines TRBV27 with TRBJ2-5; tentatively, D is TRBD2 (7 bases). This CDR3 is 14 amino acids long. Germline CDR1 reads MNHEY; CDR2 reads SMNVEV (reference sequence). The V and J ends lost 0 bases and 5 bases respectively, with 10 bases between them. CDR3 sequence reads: CASSLSRGGETQYF. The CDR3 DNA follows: TGTGCCAGCAGTTTATCGAGGGGGGGCGAGACCCAGTACTTC.

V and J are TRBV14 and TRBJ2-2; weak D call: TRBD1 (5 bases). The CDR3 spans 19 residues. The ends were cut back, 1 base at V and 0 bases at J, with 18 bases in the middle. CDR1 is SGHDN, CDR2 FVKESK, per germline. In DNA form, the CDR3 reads TGTGCCAGCAGCCAAGCTTTCGGCCAGGGCCCCGCGAACACCGGGGAGCTGTTTTTT. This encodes CASSQAFGQGPANTGELFF.

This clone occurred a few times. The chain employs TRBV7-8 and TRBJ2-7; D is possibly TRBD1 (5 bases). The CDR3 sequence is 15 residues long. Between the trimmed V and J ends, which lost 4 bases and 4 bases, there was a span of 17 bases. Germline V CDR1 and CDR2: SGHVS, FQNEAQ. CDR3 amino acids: CASSSGGIRGYEQYF. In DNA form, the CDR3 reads TGTGCCAGCAGCTCGGGCGGAATTAGGGGTTACGAGCAGTACTTC.

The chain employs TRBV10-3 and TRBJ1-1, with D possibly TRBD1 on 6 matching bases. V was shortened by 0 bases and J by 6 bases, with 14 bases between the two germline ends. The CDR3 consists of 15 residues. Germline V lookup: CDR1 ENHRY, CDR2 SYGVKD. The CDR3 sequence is CAISESLQGYAEAFF. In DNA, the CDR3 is TGTGCCATCAGTGAGTCATTGCAGGGGTACGCTGAAGCTTTCTTT.

Here the CDR3 reads CASSDRANTQYF. The CDR3 nucleotides are TGCGCCAGCAGTGATCGAGCAAATACGCAGTATTTT. This chain joins TRBV10-1 and TRBJ2-3; D is unresolved. The CDR3 consists of 12 residues. V shed 3 bases and J shed 7 bases, with 8 bases lying between them. CDR1 and CDR2 (germline): WNHNN, SYGVQD (reference sequence).

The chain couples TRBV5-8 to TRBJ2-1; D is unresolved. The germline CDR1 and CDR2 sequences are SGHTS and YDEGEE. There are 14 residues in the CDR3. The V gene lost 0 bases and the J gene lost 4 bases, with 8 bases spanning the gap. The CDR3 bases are TGTGCCAGCAGCTTGGTTTTATTTTACAATGAGCAGTTCTTC. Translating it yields CASSLVLFYNEQFF.

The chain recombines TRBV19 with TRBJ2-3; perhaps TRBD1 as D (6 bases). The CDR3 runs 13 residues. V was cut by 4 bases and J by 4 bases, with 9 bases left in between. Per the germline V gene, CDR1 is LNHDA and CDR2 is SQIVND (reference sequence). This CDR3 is CASSRKGADTQYF. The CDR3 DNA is TGTGCCAGTAGTAGGAAGGGGGCAGATACGCAGTATTTT. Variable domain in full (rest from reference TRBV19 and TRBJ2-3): DGGITQSPKYLFRKEGQNVTLSCEQNLNHDAMYWYRQDPGQGLRLIYYSQIVNDFQKGDIAEGYSVSREKKESFPLTVTSAQKNPTAFYLCASSRKGADTQYFGPGTRLTVL.

CDR3 nucleotides: TGTGCCAGCAGTCGGACTAGCGGAGTCGGGGAGCTGTTTTTT. Translated, it gives CASSRTSGVGELFF. The gene calls are TRBV6-4 and TRBJ2-2; 10 positions match TRBD2. CDR3 length: 14 residues. With 5 bases clipped from V and 7 bases from J, the junction kept 4 bases outside the gene matches. Per the germline V gene, CDR1 is MRHNA and CDR2 is SNTAGT.